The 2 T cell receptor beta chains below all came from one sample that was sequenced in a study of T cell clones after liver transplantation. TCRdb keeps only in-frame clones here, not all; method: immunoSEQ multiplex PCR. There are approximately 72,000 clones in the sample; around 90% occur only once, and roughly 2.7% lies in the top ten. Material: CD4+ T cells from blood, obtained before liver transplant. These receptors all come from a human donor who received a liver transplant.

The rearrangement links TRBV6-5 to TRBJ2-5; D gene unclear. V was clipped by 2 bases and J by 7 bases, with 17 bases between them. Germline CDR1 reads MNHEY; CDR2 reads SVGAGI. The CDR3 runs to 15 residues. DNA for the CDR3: TGTGCCAGCAGTTACCAGGTGTTCTTAGAATCGACCCAGTACTTC. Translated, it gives CASSYQVFLESTQYF.

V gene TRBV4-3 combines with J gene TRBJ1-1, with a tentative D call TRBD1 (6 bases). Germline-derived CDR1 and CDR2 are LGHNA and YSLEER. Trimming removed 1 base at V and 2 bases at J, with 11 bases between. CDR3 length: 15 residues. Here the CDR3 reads CASSQALQGNTEAFF. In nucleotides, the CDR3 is TGCGCCAGCAGCCAAGCATTACAGGGTAACACTGAAGCTTTCTTT.